Below, 27 T cell receptor beta chains from the same sample are listed, as sequenced in a study of shared clonotypes between healthy human individuals. Profiling relied on immunoSEQ multiplex PCR, and the TCRdb table lists in-frame clones only, not all of them. The sample carries some 500,000 clones, about 96% recorded once. Input material: naive CD4+ T cells sorted from blood. Indicated subset: CD45RA+ positively selected. The receptor set was obtained from a woman aged 25 to 45 in good health.

The rearrangement links TRBV5-1 to TRBJ2-5; a weak D match, TRBD1 (6 bases). This CDR3 has 14 amino acids. Germline V lookup: CDR1 SGHRS, CDR2 YFSETQ. V lost 5 bases to trimming and J lost 3 bases, with 14 bases between them. For the CDR3, the DNA is TGCGCCAGCAGTCGGACAGATCTGAAAGAGACCCAGTACTTC. This encodes CASSRTDLKETQYF.

This sequence joins TRBV5-1 and TRBJ2-7, with unresolved D. CDR3 size: 16 residues. CDR1 is SGHRS and CDR2 is YFSETQ in the germline V gene. V lost 0 bases, J lost 2 bases, and 15 bases lay in between. This CDR3 is CASSLGSAAEAYEQYF. CDR3 DNA: TGCGCCAGCAGCTTGGGGTCGGCCGCCGAGGCCTACGAGCAGTACTTC.

The V and J genes are TRBV9 and TRBJ2-1, with 11 positions matching TRBD2. The CDR3 loop spans 15 amino acids. The germline gives CDR1 SGDLS, CDR2 YYNGEE. Trimming removed 2 bases from V and 7 bases from J; junction bases left unmatched: 5. The CDR3: CASSVGLAVGNEQFF. CDR3 bases: TGTGCCAGCAGCGTGGGACTAGCGGTGGGTAATGAGCAGTTCTTC.

This chain links TRBV6-5 with TRBJ1-1; 8 bases match TRBD1. This CDR3 spans 15 amino acids. V trimming: 5 bases; J trimming: 2 bases; junction bases outside the gene matches: 7. Germline-derived CDR1 and CDR2 are MNHEY and SVGAGI. The CDR3 sequence: CASSNPGQGNTEAFF. As DNA, the CDR3 is TGTGCCAGCAGTAACCCCGGACAGGGTAACACTGAAGCTTTCTTT.

This chain connects TRBV5-4 to TRBJ1-2; 7 bases are a match to TRBD1. The CDR3 spans 14 residues. Unmatched junction bases numbered 7, after V lost 4 bases and J lost 4 bases. The germline CDR1 and CDR2 sequences are SGHNT and YYREEE (reference sequence). The CDR3 is CASSSGQVSYGYTF. CDR3 nucleotides: TGTGCCAGCAGCAGCGGACAGGTGTCCTATGGCTACACCTTC.

The chain uses TRBV6-1 and TRBJ2-7; TRBD1 or TRBD2 may be the D gene (5 bases each). There are 16 residues in the CDR3. The V and J ends lost 3 bases and 5 bases respectively, with 20 bases between them. Germline V lookup: CDR1 MNHNS, CDR2 SASEGT. The CDR3 spells CASSDFRSRARDEQYF. For the CDR3, the DNA is TGTGCCAGCAGTGACTTCCGGTCCAGGGCGAGGGACGAGCAGTACTTC.

This clone was counted a single time. The V gene is TRBV5-5, the J gene TRBJ2-7; 10 nucleotides match TRBD1. The ends lost 2 bases at V and 5 bases at J; junction bases unmatched: 7. Germline loops: CDR1 SGHKS, CDR2 YYEKEE (reference sequence). The CDR3 extends over 15 amino acids. The CDR3 region has the DNA TGTGCCAGCAGCTTCCAGCGACAGGGGGCCCACGAGCAGTACTTC. Protein sequence: CASSFQRQGAHEQYF.

V is TRBV7-7 and J is TRBJ2-7; D is undetermined. The germline V and J ends were trimmed by 5 bases and 5 bases, with 16 bases remaining between them. The CDR3 contains 14 residues. The germline V gene encodes CDR1 SSHAT and CDR2 FNYEAQ (reference sequence). CDR3 sequence reads: CASSRSIGSDEQYF. For the CDR3, the DNA is TGTGCCAGCAGCCGATCTATTGGGTCCGACGAGCAGTACTTC.

This chain joins TRBV28 and TRBJ2-7; 13 bases align to TRBD2. The CDR3 extends over 15 amino acids. Per the germline V gene, CDR1 is MDHEN and CDR2 is SYDVKM. J lost 4 bases, V lost 6 bases, and 6 bases had no gene match. The CDR3 nucleotides are TGTGCCAGCAGAACGGGACTAGCGGGAAGATACGAGCAGTACTTC. Its translation is CASRTGLAGRYEQYF.

J is TRBJ2-7 and V is TRBV5-5; 9 bases line up with TRBD1. Losses at the gene ends were 0 bases for V and 5 bases for J; bases not matched to a gene: 3. Per germline, CDR1 SGHKS and CDR2 YYEKEE (reference sequence). CDR3 length: 14 residues. The DNA of the CDR3 is TGTGCCAGCAGCTTGGGACAGGGGGTGGACGAGCAGTACTTC. Protein product: CASSLGQGVDEQYF.

In regard to this clone: Additional DNA sequences in this sample encode the identical CDR3. The chain has TRBV28 and TRBJ1-5; D unclear. The CDR3 has 13 residues. With 2 bases removed from V and 9 bases from J, the gap between germline ends came to 11 bases. Germline CDR1 MDHEN, CDR2 SYDVKM. CDR3 coding DNA: TGTGCCAGCAGTTTAGAAGGGTTTAGGCCCCAGCATTTT. Translation: CASSLEGFRPQHF.

The gene calls are TRBV5-1 and TRBJ2-5; 7 bases match TRBD2. The J call could be wrong; TRBJ2-7 is a better fit for the DNA end. Germline V gene lookup returns CDR1 SGHRS and CDR2 YFSETQ. The CDR3 loop spans 15 amino acids. The CDR3 is CASSLEAGKIYEQYF. The DNA for the CDR3 is TGCGCCAGCAGCTTGGAAGCGGGGAAGATCTACGAGCAGTACTTC.

The chain is built from TRBV5-1 and TRBJ1-1, with a tentative D call TRBD1 (6 bases). V shed 8 bases and J shed 4 bases, with 15 bases lying between them. Germline V gene data show CDR1 as SGHRS and CDR2 as YFSETQ. The CDR3 covers 13 residues. CDR3 sequence reads: CASRGQTATEAFF. The CDR3 DNA follows: TGCGCCAGTCGGGGGCAGACAGCCACTGAAGCTTTCTTT. The complete variable domain, with remaining parts taken from reference TRBV5-1 and TRBJ1-1, reads KAGVTQTPRYLIKTRGQQVTLSCSPISGHRSVSWYQQTPGQGLQFLFEYFSETQRNKGNFPGRFSGRQFSNSRSEMNVSTLELGDSALYLCASRGQTATEAFFGQGTRLTVV.

The chain carries TRBV5-4 and TRBJ2-5, with 7 nucleotides matching TRBD1. The J call is uncertain, as TRBJ2-7 better fits the DNA end. The CDR3 is 15 residues long. Germline CDR1 reads SGHNT; CDR2 reads YYREEE (reference sequence). The CDR3 bases are TGTGCCAGCAGCTTGTACGGCAGGGGGAACTACGAGCAGTACTTC. It translates to CASSLYGRGNYEQYF.

This clone was observed once. This chain links TRBV7-9 with TRBJ2-7; the D gene is possibly TRBD2 (6 bases). Germline V gives CDR1 SEHNR, CDR2 FQNEAQ (reference sequence). The CDR3 length is 15 residues. V was pared by 5 bases and J by 1 base, with 15 bases between. As DNA, the CDR3 is TGTGCCAGCAGCCCTACTAGCCTTGGATCCTACGAGCAGTACTTC. It yields the protein CASSPTSLGSYEQYF.

The chain couples TRBV28 to TRBJ2-7; 10 bases are shared with TRBD2. Unmatched junction bases numbered 8, after V lost 5 bases and J lost 4 bases. The CDR3 is made up of 15 amino acids. Per the germline V gene, CDR1 is MDHEN and CDR2 is SYDVKM. This CDR3 is CASSPETSGSYEQYF. CDR3 sequence (DNA): TGTGCCAGCAGTCCGGAGACTAGCGGGTCTTACGAGCAGTACTTC.

The rearrangement links TRBV6-5 to TRBJ1-5; no clear D gene. This CDR3 has 13 residues. Germline-derived CDR1 and CDR2 are MNHEY and SVGAGI. Trimming cost V 10 bases and J 5 bases, with 15 bases left between them. CDR3 region: CATSMGLHQPQHF. For the CDR3, the DNA is TGTGCCACCTCCATGGGGTTACATCAGCCCCAGCATTTT.

The rearrangement uses TRBV18 and TRBJ2-5; 14 nucleotides match TRBD2. Germline loops: CDR1 KGHSH, CDR2 LQKENI. The CDR3 loop spans 16 amino acids. Trimming removed 4 bases from V and 5 bases from J; junction bases left unmatched: 6. The CDR3 region is CASSLGLAGGGETQYF. CDR3 nucleotides: TGTGCCAGCTCACTTGGACTAGCGGGAGGTGGCGAGACCCAGTACTTC.

The J gene is TRBJ2-7, the V gene TRBV4-2; D remains ambiguous. Germline V gene data show CDR1 as LGHNA and CDR2 as YNFKEQ. Deletions cut 0 bases from V and 7 bases from J, with 16 bases between. The CDR3 runs 15 residues. The CDR3 protein is CASSQEQTWAGEQYF. CDR3 bases: TGTGCCAGCAGCCAAGAGCAAACATGGGCTGGGGAGCAGTACTTC.

The chain employs TRBV5-1 and TRBJ1-4; tentatively, D is TRBD1 (5 bases). The CDR3 is 13 amino acids. Germline V gene sequence: CDR1 SGHRS, CDR2 YFSETQ. V shed 0 bases and J shed 14 bases, with 14 bases lying between them. The CDR3 DNA sequence: TGCGCCAGCAGCTTGGAAAATTCGGACAAGCTGTTTTTT. The encoded protein is CASSLENSDKLFF.

The chain uses TRBV28 and TRBJ2-7, with 9 nucleotides matching TRBD1. V shed 8 bases and J 6 bases; nucleotides not matched to a gene: 11. This CDR3 has 14 residues. Germline assignment: CDR1 MDHEN and CDR2 SYDVKM. The CDR3 DNA reads as TGTGCCAGCCGGGCGAGACAGGGGGTCTCCGAGCAGTACTTC. As protein: CASRARQGVSEQYF. The variable domain in full, completed from reference TRBV28 and TRBJ2-7, reads DVKVTQSSRYLVKRTGEKVFLECVQDMDHENMFWYRQDPGLGLRLIYFSYDVKMKEKGDIPEGYSVSREKKERFSLILESASTNQTSMYLCASRARQGVSEQYFGPGTRLTVT.

The chain recombines TRBV29-1 with TRBJ2-5; 7 bases match TRBD1. J lost 1 base, V lost 6 bases, and 2 bases had no gene match. The CDR3 covers 12 residues. The germline V gene has CDR1 SQVTM and CDR2 ANQGSEA. The CDR3 loop reads CSVGQLQETQYF. CDR3 nucleotides: TGCAGCGTGGGACAGCTCCAAGAGACCCAGTACTTC.

The genes are TRBV13 and TRBJ2-7, with D tentatively TRBD1 (5 bases). CDR3 size: 15 residues. Germline assignment: CDR1 PRHDT and CDR2 FYEKMQ (reference sequence). V gave up 5 bases and J gave up 4 bases, with 18 bases separating them. The CDR3 sequence: CASSPSSRAFYEQYF. DNA for the CDR3: TGTGCCAGCAGCCCCAGCTCCAGGGCCTTTTACGAGCAGTACTTC. Full variable domain (remainder filled in from reference TRBV13 and TRBJ2-7): AAGVIQSPRHLIKEKRETATLKCYPIPRHDTVYWYQQGPGQDPQFLISFYEKMQSDKGSIPDRFSAQQFSDYHSELNMSSLELGDSALYFCASSPSSRAFYEQYFGPGTRLTVT.

Written as DNA, the CDR3 is TGTGCCAGCATGAGGACTAGCGGAATAAAAAACATTCAGTACTTC. It specifies CASMRTSGIKNIQYF. This rearrangement joins TRBV6-1 to TRBJ2-4; 10 positions agree with TRBD2. From germline, CDR1 is MNHNS and CDR2 SASEGT. The CDR3 has 15 amino acids. V shed 7 bases and J 4 bases; nucleotides not matched to a gene: 7.

The genes are TRBV19 and TRBJ2-1, with D maybe TRBD2 (6 bases). The germline V and J ends were trimmed by 5 bases and 0 bases, with 11 bases remaining between them. This CDR3 region has 15 residues. Germline V lookup: CDR1 LNHDA, CDR2 SQIVND (reference sequence). CDR3 residues: CASSGRDGSYNEQFF. The CDR3 DNA follows: TGTGCCAGTAGTGGGCGGGATGGCTCCTACAATGAGCAGTTCTTC.

This chain uses TRBV5-1 with TRBJ2-5; 7 nucleotides align to TRBD1. The J call may be mistaken, given a closer DNA end match to TRBJ2-7. The germline gives CDR1 SGHRS, CDR2 YFSETQ. The CDR3 contains 14 residues. The chain's CDR3 is CASSIGTATYEQYF. CDR3 DNA: TGCGCCAGCAGCATCGGGACAGCCACCTACGAGCAGTACTTC.

The chain uses TRBV4-1 and TRBJ2-2; D call uncertain. The germline V and J ends were trimmed by 1 base and 0 bases, with 12 bases remaining between them. Germline CDR1 MGHRA, CDR2 YSYEKL. There are 17 residues in the CDR3. The CDR3 DNA reads as TGCGCCAGCAGCCAAGTCGAGGCTCTCGCGAACACCGGGGAGCTGTTTTTT. Its translation is CASSQVEALANTGELFF.